Described below is a single T cell receptor beta chain sequence and its context. Looked up from germline, CDR1 is ENHRY and CDR2 is SYGVKD. The CDR3 consists of 13 residues. V gave up 7 bases and J gave up 1 base, with 10 bases separating them. Generated by immunoSEQ multiplex PCR, the TCRdb table keeps only in-frame clones and is missing some. The sample consists of over 400,000 clones, roughly nine tenths of them appearing once. The entry originates in a study of blood T cell repertoires in COVID-19. Sequencing input: PBMCs or T cells enriched from blood (not recorded which). The receptor's source is a woman aged 55-75 years who had recovered from COVID-19. The gene calls are TRBV10-3 and TRBJ2-5; the D is unclear. CDR3 residues: CAIMASVQETQYF. DNA for the CDR3: TGTGCCATCATGGCCAGCGTCCAAGAGACCCAGTACTTC.